Below are 21 T cell receptor beta chains sequenced from a single sample in a study of T cells in Graves' hyperthyroidism and ophthalmopathy. Amplification targeted TCR beta CDR3 regions from RNA transcripts. In the first-round RT-PCR of the TCR CDR3, the HTBI primer set was used. From the multiplex PCR reads, TCRdb called clonotypes with MiXCR, one entry per CDR3 protein. This table has 550,000 to 700,000 distinct CDR3 sequences, roughly 14% appearing once. Sequenced sample: blood. The source of these receptors is a woman between 40 and 55 years old with Graves' ophthalmopathy.

The table lists this clonotype with a few counts. The V gene is TRBV2, the J gene TRBJ2-7; TRBD1 or TRBD2 may be the D gene (5 bases each). The CDR3 is made up of 15 amino acids. Trimming removed 3 bases at V and 3 bases at J, with 15 bases between. Germline V lookup: CDR1 SNHLY, CDR2 FYNNEI. The CDR3 loop is CASSETTAVNYEQYF. The CDR3, as DNA: TGTGCCAGCAGTGAGACGACAGCGGTAAACTACGAGCAGTACTTC. The full variable domain, with the rest looked up from reference TRBV2 and TRBJ2-7, is EPEVTQTPSHQVTQMGQEVILRCVPISNHLYFYWYRQILGQKVEFLVSFYNNEISEKSEIFDDQFSVERPDGSNFTLKIRSTKLEDSAMYFCASSETTAVNYEQYFGPGTRLTVT.

This clonotype was seen repeatedly, ten times or more. The V and J genes are TRBV27 and TRBJ2-7; D call uncertain. The CDR3 spans 14 residues. Germline-derived CDR1 and CDR2 are MNHEY and SMNVEV (reference sequence). V was pared by 5 bases and J by 2 bases, with 13 bases between. The CDR3 nucleotides are TGTGCCAGCAGTCTCAGACCGGTTACCTACGAGCAGTACTTC. Translation gives CASSLRPVTYEQYF.

The rearrangement uses TRBV4-1 and TRBJ1-2, with no clear D. V lost 4 bases, J lost 4 bases, and 13 bases lay in between. Germline V gene data show CDR1 as MGHRA and CDR2 as YSYEKL. This CDR3 has 14 amino acids. CDR3 protein: CASSLGLPGYGYTF. DNA of the CDR3: TGCGCCAGCAGCCTCGGTCTCCCGGGCTATGGCTACACCTTC.

This clonotype was picked up a small number of times. This sequence joins TRBV7-9 and TRBJ2-7, with a weak D call TRBD2 (5 bases). The CDR3 has 15 residues. Germline CDR1 is SEHNR and CDR2 is FQNEAQ (reference sequence). V dropped 2 bases and J dropped 0 bases, with 11 bases sitting between them. CDR3 residues: CASSLTLGSSYEQYF. CDR3 bases: TGTGCCAGCAGCTTAACCCTTGGGAGCTCCTACGAGCAGTACTTC.

The chain combines TRBV12-3 or TRBV12-4 with TRBJ2-7; the D is unclear. The CDR3 extends over 14 amino acids. V lost 3 bases and J 6 bases, leaving 15 bases between the germline ends. CDR3 sequence (DNA): TGTGCCAGCAGTTTCGCTAGTGCCAAGGGCGAGCAGTACTTC. Translating it yields CASSFASAKGEQYF.

This clonotype was seen many times. This chain uses TRBV6-2 or TRBV6-3 with TRBJ2-5; perhaps TRBD2 as D (5 bases). The CDR3 totals 16 residues. CDR1 is MNHEY and CDR2 is SVGEGT in the germline V gene. V was shortened by 4 bases and J by 2 bases, with 17 bases between the two germline ends. CDR3 nucleotides: TGTGCCAGCAGTTGGATCCGGGGATCGATTCAAGAGACCCAGTACTTC. It specifies CASSWIRGSIQETQYF.

The chain joins TRBV5-1 to TRBJ2-5; 11 bases are shared with TRBD2. This CDR3 has 16 residues. Germline V gives CDR1 SGHRS, CDR2 YFSETQ. J was trimmed by 3 bases and V by 4 bases; bases with no gene match: 8. In DNA form, the CDR3 reads TGCGCCAGCAGCCGTATAGCGGGAGGGAGTGAAGAGACCCAGTACTTC. This encodes CASSRIAGGSEETQYF.

This clonotype was recorded at least ten times. V gene TRBV19 combines with J gene TRBJ1-2, with a tentative D call TRBD1 (6 bases). Trimming left V 7 bases short and J 0 bases short, with 15 bases between. This CDR3 is 15 amino acids long. Germline CDR1 is LNHDA and CDR2 is SQIVND (reference sequence). This CDR3 is CASTLLGGPNYGYTF. CDR3 in DNA: TGTGCCAGTACCCTATTGGGGGGCCCTAACTATGGCTACACCTTC. Using reference TRBV19 and TRBJ1-2 for the parts outside the CDR3, the full variable domain is DGGITQSPKYLFRKEGQNVTLSCEQNLNHDAMYWYRQDPGQGLRLIYYSQIVNDFQKGDIAEGYSVSREKKESFPLTVTSAQKNPTAFYLCASTLLGGPNYGYTFGSGTRLTVV.

This rearrangement joins TRBV12-3 or TRBV12-4 to TRBJ1-1; 9 bases match TRBD1. V lost 4 bases and J lost 5; bases outside the gene matches: 2. The CDR3 is 13 amino acids. As DNA, the CDR3 is TGTGCCAGCAGTTACAGGGGGCCAACTGAAGCTTTCTTT. It yields the protein CASSYRGPTEAFF.

The V gene is TRBV12-3 or TRBV12-4, the J gene TRBJ2-3; 12 bases line up with TRBD2. The CDR3 length is 16 residues. V dropped 3 bases and J dropped 6; count of bases not matched to a gene: 7. This CDR3 is CASSFPLAGGPDTQYF. DNA of the CDR3: TGTGCCAGCAGTTTCCCCCTAGCGGGAGGGCCCGATACGCAGTATTTT.

This clonotype has only a few counts. The J gene is TRBJ1-1, the V gene TRBV30; possibly TRBD1 for D (5 bases). Trimming cost V 3 bases and J 3 bases, with 14 bases left between them. The CDR3 is 14 residues long. Germline V gene sequence: CDR1 GTSNPN, CDR2 SVGIG (reference sequence). DNA of the CDR3: TGTGCCTGGAGGACCGGGGCTGGCGACACTGAAGCTTTCTTT. Protein sequence: CAWRTGAGDTEAFF.

This clonotype was seen repeatedly, ten times or more. J is TRBJ2-5 and V is TRBV7-8, with 10 bases that match TRBD2. The length of the CDR3 is 18 residues. CDR1 is SGHVS, CDR2 FQNEAQ, per germline. The V segment lost 4 bases and the J segment 6 bases; nucleotides outside the gene matches: 17. CDR3 protein: CASSSTATSGLPPKTQYF. CDR3 DNA sequence: TGTGCCAGCAGCTCGACAGCGACTAGCGGGCTCCCCCCGAAGACCCAGTACTTC.

This clonotype showed up many times. An end of the junction does not agree with germline; a read error may underlie this. This chain joins TRBV12-3 or TRBV12-4 and TRBJ2-2, with D tentatively TRBD1 (6 bases). This CDR3 contains 15 residues. CDR3 coding DNA: TGTGCCAGCAGTCCGGACAGCACGAACGCCGGGGAGCTGTTTTTT. Translation: CASSPDSTNAGELFF.

This clonotype was seen ten or more times. The rearrangement links TRBV25-1 to TRBJ2-5; TRBD2 agrees at 8 bases. Germline V gene lookup returns CDR1 MGHDK and CDR2 SYGVNS. This CDR3 has 14 residues. Trimming at V came to 4 bases and at J to 5 bases, leaving 6 bases not matched to a gene. The CDR3, as DNA: TGTGCCAGCAGTGGCGGGAGGAGAGAGGAGACCCAGTACTTC. Encoded protein: CASSGGRREETQYF.

Ten or more counts support this clonotype. The J gene is TRBJ1-1, the V gene TRBV11-1, with D tentatively TRBD1 (6 bases). The germline V gene has CDR1 SGHAT and CDR2 FQDESV (reference sequence). The germline V and J ends were trimmed by 6 bases and 4 bases, with 12 bases remaining between them. The CDR3 is made up of 13 amino acids. The CDR3 reads CASSWRGSTEAFF. The CDR3 DNA sequence: TGTGCCAGCAGTTGGAGGGGGAGCACTGAAGCTTTCTTT.

The sample holds many counts of this clonotype. The J gene is TRBJ2-5, the V gene TRBV5-1, with 14 bases lining up with TRBD2. The CDR3 covers 18 residues. Germline assignment: CDR1 SGHRS and CDR2 YFSETQ. With V trimmed by 2 bases and J by 5 bases, 11 bases remained unmatched. The DNA of the CDR3 is TGCGCCAGCAGCTTCATCCCGGGACTAGCGGGAGTACCCGAGACCCAGTACTTC. This translates into CASSFIPGLAGVPETQYF.

This rearrangement joins TRBV2 to TRBJ1-3; D possibly corresponds to TRBD1 (6 bases). The V and J ends lost 7 bases and 4 bases respectively, with 11 bases between them. CDR1 and CDR2 from the germline V gene are SNHLY and FYNNEI. The CDR3 is made up of 13 amino acids. The DNA for the CDR3 is TGTGCCAGCACCTTTAGGGGGGGAAACACCATATATTTT. Translating gives CASTFRGGNTIYF.

In its sample, this clonotype was seen many times. This chain uses TRBV30 with TRBJ2-7; unclear D gene. The CDR3 contains 13 residues. V lost 0 bases and J lost 4, with 10 bases in between. The germline gives CDR1 GTSNPN, CDR2 SVGIG (reference sequence). CDR3: CAWSVLSGYEQYF. The DNA of the CDR3 is TGTGCCTGGAGTGTACTCTCGGGTTACGAGCAGTACTTC.

Note on this clonotype: One base away lies a much larger clone, so this may be a sequencing read error. The CDR3 reads CSARGTAVEETQCF. For the CDR3, the DNA is TGCAGTGCTAGAGGGACCGCTGTGGAAGAGACCCAGTGCTTC. The chain links TRBV20-1 to TRBJ2-5; the D is unclear. CDR1 and CDR2 (germline): DFQATT, SNEGSKA (reference sequence). This CDR3 contains 14 residues.

The chain combines TRBV4-1 with TRBJ2-6, with 8 bases that match TRBD2. Germline lookup yields CDR1 MGHRA and CDR2 YSYEKL. The CDR3 covers 16 residues. V dropped 5 bases and J dropped 0; count of bases not matched to a gene: 3. The CDR3 DNA reads TGCGCCAGCAGCTTCCTAGCGGGCTCTGGGGCCAACGTCCTGACTTTC. This encodes CASSFLAGSGANVLTF.

In this sample, this clonotype turned up many times. This sequence joins TRBV19 and TRBJ1-5; the match to TRBD1 covers 7 bases. Germline values: CDR1 LNHDA, CDR2 SQIVND (reference sequence). This CDR3 is built from 15 residues. Trimming took 4 bases from V and 4 from J; bases not matched to a gene: 7. Here the CDR3 DNA reads TGTGCCAGTAGTACCCCAGGGGGAACGAATCAGCCCCAGCATTTT. It yields the protein CASSTPGGTNQPQHF.